This TCR beta chain was captured by sequencing in a study of blood T cell repertoires in COVID-19. Study background: The study drew acute and convalescent COVID-19 samples from the United States, Italy and Spain. Nucleic acid was either cDNA or gDNA, and it came from T cells, B-cell-depleted T cells, or PBMCs.

Germline V gene lookup returns CDR1 ENHRY and CDR2 SYGVKD. Trimming cost V 2 bases and J 4 bases; bases outside gene matches: 6. The CDR3 extends over 17 amino acids. Authors' analysis steps: Using reference gene primer amplification, nucleated cell counts were estimated. Produced via immunoSEQ multiplex PCR; TCRdb's table is partial and in-frame only. V and J calls and clone size come straight from that table; D and trimming were deduced from the DNA. Of around 200,000 clones detected, roughly 86% appear once; the ten largest clones hold 1.5% to 2%. The sequenced sample was peripheral blood. The sequence was obtained from a young man with active or convalescent COVID-19. V is TRBV10-3 and J is TRBJ2-1; 12 bases map to TRBD2. CDR3 sequence reads: CAISETPLAGGYNEQFF. CDR3 DNA sequence: TGTGCCATCAGTGAGACCCCACTAGCGGGGGGTTACAATGAGCAGTTCTTC.